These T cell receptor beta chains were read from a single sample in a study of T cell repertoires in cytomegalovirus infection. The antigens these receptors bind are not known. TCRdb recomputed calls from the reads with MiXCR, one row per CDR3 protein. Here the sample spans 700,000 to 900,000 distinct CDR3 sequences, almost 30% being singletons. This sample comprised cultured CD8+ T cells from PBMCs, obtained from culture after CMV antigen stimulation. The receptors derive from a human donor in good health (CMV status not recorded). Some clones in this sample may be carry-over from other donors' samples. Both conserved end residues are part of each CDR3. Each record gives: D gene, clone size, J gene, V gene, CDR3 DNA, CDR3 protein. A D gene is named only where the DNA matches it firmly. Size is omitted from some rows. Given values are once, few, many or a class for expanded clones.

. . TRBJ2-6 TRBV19 TGTGCCAGTAGTATACCTGCCCACTCTGGGGCCAACGTCCTGACTTTC CASSIPAHSGANVLTF
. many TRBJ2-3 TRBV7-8 TGTGCCAGCAGCTTAGGTGACGGCACAGATACGCAGTATTTT CASSLGDGTDTQYF
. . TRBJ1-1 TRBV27 TGTGCCAGCAGTCCTACCCCGACACCGAACACTGAAGCTTTCTTT CASSPTPTPNTEAFF
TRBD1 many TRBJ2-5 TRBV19 TGTGCCAGTAGTACCCGAAGACAGGGGGTCCTCGGAGAGACCCAGTACTTC CASSTRRQGVLGETQYF
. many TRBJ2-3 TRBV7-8 TGTGCCAGCAGCCCAGGTGGCTCCGCAGATACGCAGTATTTT CASSPGGSADTQYF
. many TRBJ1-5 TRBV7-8 TGTGCCAGCACCCGATTTGAGGGCGCCGGACAGCCCCAGCATTTT CASTRFEGAGQPQHF
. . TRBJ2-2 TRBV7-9 TGTGCCAGCAGCTTTGCGGACACCCCGAGAACCGGGGAGCTGTTTTTT CASSFADTPRTGELFF
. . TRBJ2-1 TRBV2 TGTGCCAGCGGAAGAGGGGGGTCCAATGAGCAGTTCTTC CASGRGGSNEQFF
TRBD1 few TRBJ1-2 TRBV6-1 TGTGCCAGCAGTGAAGCGATATGGGACAGGGCCTATGGCTACACCTTC CASSEAIWDRAYGYTF
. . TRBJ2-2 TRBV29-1 TGCAGCGTTCAAGACGGGGAGCTGTTTTTT CSVQDGELFF
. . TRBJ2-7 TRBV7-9 TGTGCCAGCAGCCTTCTGGGGGCCCACGAGCAGTACTTC CASSLLGAHEQYF
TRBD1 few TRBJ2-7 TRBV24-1 TGTGCCACCAGAGAGCCGGGACAGGGGGTCCAGAGCACCTACGAGCAGTACTTC CATREPGQGVQSTYEQYF
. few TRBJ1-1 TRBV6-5 TGTGCCAGCAGCCTCGTCCTGGGCGCGAACACTGAAGCTTTCTTT CASSLVLGANTEAFF
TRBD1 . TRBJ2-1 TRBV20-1 TGCAGTGCCCCCGTCGGGACAGCCTACGAGCAGTTCTTC CSAPVGTAYEQFF
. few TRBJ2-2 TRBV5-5 TGTGCCAGCAGCCCCCCTGCGGCCGGGGAGCTGTTTTTT CASSPPAAGELFF
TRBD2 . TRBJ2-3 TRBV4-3 TGCGCCAGCAGGCCCGGACTAGCGGGGGCCCTCACAGATACGCAGTATTTT CASRPGLAGALTDTQYF
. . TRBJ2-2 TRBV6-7 TGTGCCAGCAGTTACTCGAGTGGGGGCGATACCGGGGAGCTGTTTTTT CASSYSSGGDTGELFF
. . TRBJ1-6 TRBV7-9 TGTGCCAGCAGCGTGACAGGAGGAGATTATAATTCACCCCTCCACTTT CASSVTGGDYNSPLHF
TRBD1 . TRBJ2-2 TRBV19 TGTGCCATACGAGGACAGGGGGCTTTGGGGGAGCTGTTTTTT CAIRGQGALGELFF
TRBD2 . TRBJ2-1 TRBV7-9 TGTGCCAGCAGCTCTAGGACTAGCGGGGAGGGTAATGAGCAGTTCTTC CASSSRTSGEGNEQFF
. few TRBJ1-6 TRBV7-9 TGTGCCAGCAGCGATAGATATTCACCCCTCCACTTT CASSDRYSPLHF
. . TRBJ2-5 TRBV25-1 TGTGCCAGCAGAGTTCCGGGACCCCAAGAGACCCAGTACTTC CASRVPGPQETQYF
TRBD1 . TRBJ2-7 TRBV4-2 TGTGCCAGCAGCCAAGATCCCCCTGGTCGACAGGGGTATCGGAACGAGCAGTACTTC CASSQDPPGRQGYRNEQYF
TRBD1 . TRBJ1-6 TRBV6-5 TGTGCCACCCATAGAGGGGGCGCCGGTTCACCCCTCCACTTT CATHRGGAGSPLHF
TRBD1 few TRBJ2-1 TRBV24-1 TGTGCCACCAGTCCCGACAGGGGATCGGACAATGAGCAGTTCTTC CATSPDRGSDNEQFF
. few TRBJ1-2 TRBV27 TGTGCCAGCAGTTTTACGCGGGGGGGCGCGAGCTATGGCTACACCTTC CASSFTRGGASYGYTF
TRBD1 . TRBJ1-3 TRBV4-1 TGTGCCAGCAGCCTGGGACAGCCAGTCTCTGGAAACACCATATATTTT CASSLGQPVSGNTIYF
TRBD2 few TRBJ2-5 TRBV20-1 TGCAGTGCTAGCGGGGGGTACCAAGAGACCCAGTACTTC CSASGGYQETQYF
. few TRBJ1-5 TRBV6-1 TGTGCCAGCAGTGAGAGCCTAACTAGCAATCAGCCCCAGCATTTT CASSESLTSNQPQHF
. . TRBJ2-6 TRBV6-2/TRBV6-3 TGTGCCAGCAGTTACCACAGGAACAGGGAGATCTCTGGGGCCAACGTCCTGACTTTC CASSYHRNREISGANVLTF
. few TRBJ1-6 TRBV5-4 TGTGCCAGCAGCGCCCAATCTAGGCCACCCCTCCACTTT CASSAQSRPPLHF
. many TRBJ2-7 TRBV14 TGTGCCAGCAGCCAAGCTGGGGGCCTCTACGAGCAGTACTTC CASSQAGGLYEQYF
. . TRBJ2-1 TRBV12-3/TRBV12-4 TGTGCCAGCAGCCCTCTATGGGATGAGCAGTTCTTC CASSPLWDEQFF
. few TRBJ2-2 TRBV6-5 TGTGCCAGCAGTTACGTCCACTCGAGGACCGGGGAGCTGTTTTTT CASSYVHSRTGELFF
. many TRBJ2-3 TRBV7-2 TGTGCCAGCGCTATCCCAAGTAATACGCAGTATTTT CASAIPSNTQYF